One sample yielded the 17 T cell receptor beta chains listed below, sequenced in a study of regulatory T cells in long-lasting Graves disease. With iRepertoire HTBI primers and Arm-PCR of CDR3 regions, TCR beta libraries were built. Each CDR3 protein gets one entry after TCRdb re-called the multiplex PCR reads with MiXCR. Of 400,000 to 500,000 distinct CDR3 sequences listed, about 15% are singletons. Time point described: newly diagnosed GD, antithyroid drugs for less than 3 months. Scientists built the TCR library using RNA that was extracted from PBMCs. These records were also assigned to another study, of T cells in Graves' hyperthyroidism and ophthalmopathy.

This sample comprised peripheral blood mononuclear cells (PBMCs), obtained at new diagnosis, from a patient treated with antithyroid drugs. These receptors all stem from a woman aged 18-29 years with Graves disease.

In this sample, this clonotype turned up many times. The chain links TRBV20-1 to TRBJ2-1; TRBD2 aligns across 9 bases. The ends lost 5 bases at V and 3 bases at J; junction bases unmatched: 5. The CDR3 is made up of 14 amino acids. Looked up from germline, CDR1 is DFQATT and CDR2 is SNEGSKA (reference sequence). This chain's CDR3 is CSASSGIYYNEQFF. In DNA, the CDR3 is TGCAGTGCTTCTAGCGGGATATACTACAATGAGCAGTTCTTC.

This clonotype was counted at least ten times. This rearrangement joins TRBV5-1 to TRBJ2-1, with TRBD2 matching over 8 bases. The CDR3 totals 15 residues. The V and J ends lost 5 bases and 2 bases, in that order; junction bases with no gene match: 6. CDR1 and CDR2 (germline): SGHRS, YFSETQ. The CDR3 protein is CASRPGTRAYNEQFF. The DNA of the CDR3 is TGCGCCAGCAGGCCCGGGACTAGGGCCTACAATGAGCAGTTCTTC.

This clonotype was counted many times. This rearrangement joins TRBV7-9 to TRBJ2-3; D unclear. V shed 9 bases and J shed 4 bases, with 17 bases lying between them. Germline V gene lookup returns CDR1 SEHNR and CDR2 FQNEAQ (reference sequence). CDR3 size: 14 residues. The CDR3 reads CARMPAASADTQYF. The CDR3 DNA is TGTGCCAGGATGCCAGCAGCTTCGGCAGATACGCAGTATTTT.

This clonotype was detected only a few times. The gene calls are TRBV29-1 and TRBJ2-7, with 8 positions matching TRBD1. The CDR3 extends over 12 amino acids. The junction had 3 bases not matched to a gene; V was cut back by 5 bases and J by 3 bases. The germline CDR1 and CDR2 sequences are SQVTM and ANQGSEA. CDR3: CSVMDRVYEQYF. CDR3 nucleotides: TGCAGCGTTATGGACAGGGTCTACGAGCAGTACTTC.

This clonotype was picked up many times. The chain couples TRBV7-2 to TRBJ2-1, with D hard to call. Germline-derived CDR1 and CDR2 are SGHTA and FQGNSA. Deletions cut 5 bases from V and 4 bases from J, with 12 bases between. CDR3 length: 14 amino acids. The CDR3 protein is CASSLTPGYNEQFF. DNA for the CDR3: TGTGCCAGCAGCCTAACTCCTGGATACAATGAGCAGTTCTTC.

About this clonotype itself: A much larger clone differs from this one at a single base, so this may be a read error. This chain uses TRBV24-1 with TRBJ2-1; 10 bases map to TRBD2. CDR3 length: 16 residues. From germline, CDR1 is KGHDR and CDR2 SFDVKD. The CDR3 DNA reads TGTGCCACCAGTGACCCGAGCGGGAGGGGGGCCAATGAGCGGTTCTTC. This gives the protein CATSDPSGRGANERFF.

The V call is TRBV7-9, the J call TRBJ2-1, with 9 bases lining up with TRBD1. The junction had 13 bases not matched to a gene; V was cut back by 4 bases and J by 12 bases. CDR3 size: 15 residues. Germline CDR1 and CDR2: SEHNR and FQNEAQ (reference sequence). The CDR3 DNA reads as TGTGCCAGCAGCTCGGGACAGGGAGGGTCCGGGCGGCAGTTCTTC. Protein product: CASSSGQGGSGRQFF.

There are many counts of this clonotype. The chain combines TRBV6-1 with TRBJ2-1; 9 nucleotides line up with TRBD2. The CDR3 runs 16 residues. Germline values: CDR1 MNHNS, CDR2 SASEGT. J was trimmed by 7 bases and V by 4 bases; bases with no gene match: 11. The CDR3 DNA reads as TGTGCCAGCAGTGGTTTAGCGGGAGAAAAGAGGAATGAGCAGTTCTTC. Translation gives CASSGLAGEKRNEQFF.

The CDR3 region is CSARGQDQNTGELFF. CDR3 nucleotides: TGCAGTGCTAGAGGGCAGGATCAGAACACCGGGGAGCTGTTTTTT. The chain couples TRBV20-1 to TRBJ2-2; D uncertain. This CDR3 has 15 amino acids. Trimming left V 1 base short and J 1 base short, with 10 bases between. CDR1 and CDR2 from the germline V gene are DFQATT and SNEGSKA (reference sequence).

This clonotype was seen more than once but under ten times. The chain is built from TRBV7-9 and TRBJ1-1; no reliable D call. With 3 bases removed from V and 7 bases from J, the gap between germline ends came to 9 bases. In germline, CDR1 is SEHNR, CDR2 FQNEAQ (reference sequence). This CDR3 spans 12 amino acids. CDR3 region: CASSLWDLEAFF. CDR3 sequence (DNA): TGTGCCAGCAGCTTGTGGGATCTTGAAGCTTTCTTT.

The sample holds many counts of this clonotype. The V gene is TRBV28, the J gene TRBJ2-1; possibly TRBD2 for D (6 bases). The CDR3 runs to 14 residues. Germline CDR1 MDHEN, CDR2 SYDVKM. Trimming pared 1 base from V and 9 bases from J, leaving 13 bases between. The CDR3 region is CASSLFQRAAEQFF. The CDR3 nucleotides read TGTGCCAGCAGTTTATTTCAGCGGGCGGCTGAGCAGTTCTTC.

The V and J genes are TRBV20-1 and TRBJ2-1, with 11 bases identical to TRBD2. The CDR3 length is 21 residues. The germline V gene encodes CDR1 DFQATT and CDR2 SNEGSKA (reference sequence). V was clipped by 3 bases and J by 0 bases; unmatched bases: 19. The CDR3 DNA reads as TGCAGTGCTAGCACCCCAGGGGTAGCGGGAGGGCCTGGTAGCTCCTACAATGAGCAGTTCTTC. As protein: CSASTPGVAGGPGSSYNEQFF.

This clonotype was seen only a few times. The V and J genes are TRBV3-1 and TRBJ1-6; weak D call: TRBD1 (6 bases). Germline CDR1 LGHDT, CDR2 YNNKEL (reference sequence). Trimming pared 0 bases from V and 8 bases from J, leaving 11 bases between. The CDR3 extends over 15 amino acids. The CDR3 DNA is TGTGCCAGCAGCCAAGAAGGGACACCGGATTCACCCCTCCACTTT. Translated, it gives CASSQEGTPDSPLHF.

This clonotype has at least ten counts. The chain links TRBV3-1 to TRBJ2-7; D could derive from TRBD1 or TRBD2 (5 bases each). Looked up from germline, CDR1 is LGHDT and CDR2 is YNNKEL (reference sequence). The CDR3 totals 12 residues. V was shortened by 1 base and J by 7 bases, with 8 bases between the two germline ends. The CDR3 here is CASSQAGLEQYF. The DNA for the CDR3 is TGTGCCAGCAGCCAAGCGGGGCTGGAGCAGTACTTC.

Of note for this clonotype: This may stem from a read error, because a much larger clone lies one nucleotide away. The genes are TRBV28 and TRBJ2-7, with 9 bases matching TRBD2. Germline CDR1 MDHEN, CDR2 SYDVKM. This CDR3 region has 14 residues. CDR3: CAGSRSGRPYEQYF. CDR3 sequence (DNA): TGTGCCGGCAGCCGTAGCGGGAGACCCTACGAGCAGTACTTC.

For this clonotype: A far larger clone lies a single base away; this is likely a read error. The rearrangement uses TRBV6-2 or TRBV6-3 and TRBJ2-5, with 7 bases identical to TRBD2. The CDR3 runs to 13 residues. Germline V gene sequence: CDR1 MNHEY, CDR2 SVGEGT. CDR3 residues: CASSYRDYNEQLF. The CDR3 coding sequence is TGTGCCAGCAGTTACCGGGACTACAATGAGCAGCTCTTC.

This clonotype has ten or more counts. V is TRBV2 and J is TRBJ2-1; 12 bases align to TRBD2. The CDR3 spans 14 residues. The J segment lost 7 bases and the V segment lost 8 bases, leaving 6 bases of the junction unmatched. Per germline, CDR1 SNHLY and CDR2 FYNNEI. The DNA for the CDR3 is TGTGCCAGCGAACTAGCGGGAGGTGAAAATGAGCAGTTCTTC. Translating it yields CASELAGGENEQFF.